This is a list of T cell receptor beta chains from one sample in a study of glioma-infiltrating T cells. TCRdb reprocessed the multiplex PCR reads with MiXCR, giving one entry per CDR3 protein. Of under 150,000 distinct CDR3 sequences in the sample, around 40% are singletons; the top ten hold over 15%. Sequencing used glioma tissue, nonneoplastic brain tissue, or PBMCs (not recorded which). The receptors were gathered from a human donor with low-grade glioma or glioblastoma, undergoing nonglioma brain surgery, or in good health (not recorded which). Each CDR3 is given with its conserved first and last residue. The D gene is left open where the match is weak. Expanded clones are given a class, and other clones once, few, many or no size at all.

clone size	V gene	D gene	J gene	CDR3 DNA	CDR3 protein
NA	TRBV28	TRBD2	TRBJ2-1	TGTGCCAGCAGCAACAGGGGACTAGCGGGAGGCCCCGGGTATCATCGTGAGCAGTTCTTC	CASSNRGLAGGPGYHREQFF
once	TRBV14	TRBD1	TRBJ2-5	TGTGCCAGTAGCCCCCCGTTCGGGACAGCGCAAGAGACCCAGTACTTC	CASSPPFGTAQETQYF
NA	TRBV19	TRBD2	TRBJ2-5	TGTGCCAGTAGCCGCGGGGGGGCCGATTGGGAGACCCAGTACTTC	CASSRGGADWETQYF
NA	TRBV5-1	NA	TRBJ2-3	TGCGCCAGCAGCTTTAGGGGACCGCCTGGAGATACGCAGTATTTT	CASSFRGPPGDTQYF
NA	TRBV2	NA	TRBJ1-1	TGTGCCAGCACTTCGGAGGTTGAAGCTTTCTTT	CASTSEVEAFF
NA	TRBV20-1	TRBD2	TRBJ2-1	TGCAGTGCGATTAGCGGGAGGACCCTTCACAATGAGCAGTTCTTC	CSAISGRTLHNEQFF
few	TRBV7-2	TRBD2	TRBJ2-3	TGTGCCAGCCAACTAGCGGGGTCTACAGATACGCAGTATTTT	CASQLAGSTDTQYF
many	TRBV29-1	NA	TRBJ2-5	TGCAGCGTTGGGTCAGGGGAAGAGACCCAGTACTTC	CSVGSGEETQYF
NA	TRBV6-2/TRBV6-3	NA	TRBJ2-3	TGTGCCAGCAGTAAAGGGGGAGTGGATACGCAGTATTTT	CASSKGGVDTQYF
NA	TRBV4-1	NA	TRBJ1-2	TGCGCCAGCAGCCAGGTCTCGGGGGGGCGAGGCTACACCTTC	CASSQVSGGRGYTF
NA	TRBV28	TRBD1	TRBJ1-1	TGTGCCAGCATACTAGGACAGGGGGCGAACACTGAAGCTTTCTTT	CASILGQGANTEAFF
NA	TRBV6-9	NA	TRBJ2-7	TGTGCCAGCAGTTACCCCCCCCGGGAGCTAGTAATCTCCTACGAGCAGTACTTC	CASSYPPRELVISYEQYF
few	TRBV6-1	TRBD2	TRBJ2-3	TGTGCCAGCAGGCCCTATGCGGGAGGGACAGATACGCAGTATTTT	CASRPYAGGTDTQYF
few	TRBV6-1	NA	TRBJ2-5	TGTGCCAGCAGTCTGAACGGGGGACAAGAGACCCAGTACTTC	CASSLNGGQETQYF
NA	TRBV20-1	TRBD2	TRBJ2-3	TGCAGTGCTAGACTGTCGACTAGCGGCACAGATACGCAGTATTTT	CSARLSTSGTDTQYF
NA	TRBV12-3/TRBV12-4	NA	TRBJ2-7	TGTGCCAGCAGCCAATCCGGGACAATCAGCTTC	CASSQSGTISF
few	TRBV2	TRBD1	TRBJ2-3	TGTGCCAGCAGGGAAGTCGACAGGGGGAAAACAGATACGCAGTATTTT	CASREVDRGKTDTQYF
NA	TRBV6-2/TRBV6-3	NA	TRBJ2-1	TGCGCCAGCAGGTCCCGTAGCACACGGGACAATGAGCAGTTCTTC	CASRSRSTRDNEQFF
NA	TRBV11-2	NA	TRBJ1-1	TGTGCCAGCAGCTTAAGCCCGGGACTAAACACTGAAGCTTTCTTT	CASSLSPGLNTEAFF
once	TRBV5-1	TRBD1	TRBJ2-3	TGCGCCAGCAGCGTGACAGGGGCAGATACGCAGTATTTT	CASSVTGADTQYF
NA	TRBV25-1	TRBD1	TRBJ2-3	TGTGCCAGCAGTGAAACAGGGGGGATGGCAGATACGCAGTATTTT	CASSETGGMADTQYF
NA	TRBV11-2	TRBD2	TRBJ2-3	TGTGCCAGCAGCTTAATAACGGGAGGACCCACAGATACGCAGTATTTT	CASSLITGGPTDTQYF
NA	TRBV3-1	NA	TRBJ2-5	TGTGCCAGCAGCCAGGTGGAGGGACGGACCCAGTACTTC	CASSQVEGRTQYF
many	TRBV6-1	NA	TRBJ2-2	TGTGCCAGCAGACTGAGGGAGCTGTTTTTT	CASRLRELFF
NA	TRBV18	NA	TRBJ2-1	TGTGCCAGCTCACCGGGAGGGGGCGAAAATGAGCAGTTCTTC	CASSPGGGENEQFF
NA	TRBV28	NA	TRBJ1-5	TGTGCCAGCAGTTTATCGGGCGCTCAGCCCCAGCATTTT	CASSLSGAQPQHF
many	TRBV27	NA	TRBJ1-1	TGTGCCAGCAGTTTATCGTTGGAAGCTTTCTTT	CASSLSLEAFF
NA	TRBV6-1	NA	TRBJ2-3	TGTGCCAGCACCGCAGGGCTAGCTCGAAACACAGATACGCAGTATTTT	CASTAGLARNTDTQYF
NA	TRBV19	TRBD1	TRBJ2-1	TGTGCCAGTAGTTATGGACAGGGTCGTAGTGAGCAGTTCTTC	CASSYGQGRSEQFF
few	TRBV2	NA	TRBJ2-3	TGTGCCAGCAGAGCCGATAGAATAAATACGCAGTATTTT	CASRADRINTQYF
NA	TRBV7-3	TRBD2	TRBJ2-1	TGTGCCAGCAGCTTGTACGGGGGGGCCCAGAATGAGCAGTTCTTC	CASSLYGGAQNEQFF
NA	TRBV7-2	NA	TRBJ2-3	TGTGCCAGCAGCTTTGTTGCGAGGAGCACAGATACGCAGTATTTT	CASSFVARSTDTQYF
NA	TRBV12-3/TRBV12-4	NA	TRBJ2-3	TGTGCCAGCAGGCGACAGACTAGCACAGATACGCAGTATTTT	CASRRQTSTDTQYF
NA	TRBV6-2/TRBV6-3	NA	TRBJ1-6	TGTGCCAGCAGTTACTCGCTCGGACAGAATTCACCCCTCCACTTT	CASSYSLGQNSPLHF
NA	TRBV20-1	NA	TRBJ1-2	TGCAGTGCTAGACAGGGGTTCGATGGCTACACCTTC	CSARQGFDGYTF
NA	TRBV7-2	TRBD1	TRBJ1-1	TGTGCCAGCAGCTTAAAAGGGGACAGAAGATACACTGAAGCTTTCTTT	CASSLKGDRRYTEAFF
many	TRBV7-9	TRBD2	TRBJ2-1	TGTGCCAGCAGCACCTGGACTAGTCGATCCTACAATGAGCAGTTCTTC	CASSTWTSRSYNEQFF
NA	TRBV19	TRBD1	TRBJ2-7	TGTGCCAGTAGTGGACAGGGGTTATACGAGCAGTACTTC	CASSGQGLYEQYF
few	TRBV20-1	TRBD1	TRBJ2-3	TGCAGTGCTAGGCCCCCCCCGGACAGGGTGTGGGTAGATACGCAGTATTTT	CSARPPPDRVWVDTQYF
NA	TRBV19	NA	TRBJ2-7	TGTGCCAGTAGTATCGCGGGTTTCGACGAGCAGTACTTC	CASSIAGFDEQYF
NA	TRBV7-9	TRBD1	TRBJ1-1	TGTGCCAGCAGCCCCGGGGACAGGAAGATCGAAACTGAAGCTTTCTTT	CASSPGDRKIETEAFF
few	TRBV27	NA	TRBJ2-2	TGTGCCAGCAGTTTAGGCAGTTTTGACTACACCGGGGAGCTGTTTTTT	CASSLGSFDYTGELFF
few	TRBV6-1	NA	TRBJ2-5	TGTGCCAGCAGACGACGGGACCAAGAGACCCAGTACTTC	CASRRRDQETQYF
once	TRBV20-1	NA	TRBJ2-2	TGCAGTGCTAGATTCCAGGCTAACACCGGGGAGCTGTTTTTT	CSARFQANTGELFF
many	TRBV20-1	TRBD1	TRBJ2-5	TGCAGTGCCAATAGCCGGGACAGGGGTGAGACCCAGTACTTC	CSANSRDRGETQYF
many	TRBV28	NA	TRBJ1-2	TGTGCCAGCAGTTTATCCGGGTACTATGGCTACACCTTC	CASSLSGYYGYTF
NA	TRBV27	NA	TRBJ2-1	TGTGCCAGCAGTCCCCGACAGGCCACTAACAATGAGCAGTTCTTC	CASSPRQATNNEQFF
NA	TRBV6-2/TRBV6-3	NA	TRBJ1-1	TGTGCCAGCAGTTACCGCGCAGGACGGCAGAGGAACACTGAAGCTTTCTTT	CASSYRAGRQRNTEAFF
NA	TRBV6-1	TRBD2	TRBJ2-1	TGTGCCAGCAGGGAAAGCGGGAGGAATGAGCAGCTCTTC	CASRESGRNEQLF
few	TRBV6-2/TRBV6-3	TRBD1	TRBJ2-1	TGTGCCAGCAGTCAGACACGTGACAGGGTAAATGAGCAGTTCTTC	CASSQTRDRVNEQFF
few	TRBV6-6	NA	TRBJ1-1	TGTGCCAGCAGTTACTCGACCCCAGCCCGCGAAGCTTTCTTT	CASSYSTPAREAFF
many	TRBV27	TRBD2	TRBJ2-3	TGTGCCAGCAGGAGACTAGCAGGAGATACGCAGTATTTT	CASRRLAGDTQYF
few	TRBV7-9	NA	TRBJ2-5	TGTGCCAGCAGCTTAAGGACGGATCAAGAGACCCAGTACTTC	CASSLRTDQETQYF
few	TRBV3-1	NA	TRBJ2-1	TGTGCCAGCAGCCAAGATTACACGGGACCGACATACAATGAGCAGTTCTTC	CASSQDYTGPTYNEQFF
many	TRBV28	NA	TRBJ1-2	TGTGCCAGCAGTTCCCCCTCCTACAGGGTTGGCTACACCTTC	CASSSPSYRVGYTF